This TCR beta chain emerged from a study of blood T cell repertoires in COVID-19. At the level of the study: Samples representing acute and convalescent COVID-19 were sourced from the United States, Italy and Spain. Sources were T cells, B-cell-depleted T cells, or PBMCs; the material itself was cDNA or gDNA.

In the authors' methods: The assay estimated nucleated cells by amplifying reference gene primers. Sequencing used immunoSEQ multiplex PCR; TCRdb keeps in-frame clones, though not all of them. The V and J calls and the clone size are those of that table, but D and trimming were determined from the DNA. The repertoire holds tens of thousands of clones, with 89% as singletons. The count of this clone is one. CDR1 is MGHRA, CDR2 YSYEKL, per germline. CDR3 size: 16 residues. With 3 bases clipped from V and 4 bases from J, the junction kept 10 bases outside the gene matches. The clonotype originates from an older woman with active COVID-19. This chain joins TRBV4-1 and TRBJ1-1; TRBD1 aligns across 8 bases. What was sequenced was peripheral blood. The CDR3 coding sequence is TGCGCCAGCAGCCACCCTGTACAGGGGGAAGGCACTGAAGCTTTCTTT. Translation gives CASSHPVQGEGTEAFF.